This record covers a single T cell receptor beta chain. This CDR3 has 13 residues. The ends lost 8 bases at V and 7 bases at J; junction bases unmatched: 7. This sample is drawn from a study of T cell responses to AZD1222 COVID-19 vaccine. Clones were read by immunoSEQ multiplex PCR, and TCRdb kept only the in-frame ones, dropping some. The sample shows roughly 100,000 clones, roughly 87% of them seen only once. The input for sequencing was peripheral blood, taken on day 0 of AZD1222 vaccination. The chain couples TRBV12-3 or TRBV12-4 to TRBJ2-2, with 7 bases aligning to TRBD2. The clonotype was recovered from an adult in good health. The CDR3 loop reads CASRPGGIGELFF. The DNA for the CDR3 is TGTGCCAGCCGGCCGGGGGGTATCGGGGAGCTGTTTTTT.